These T cell receptor beta chains were read from a single sample in a study of shared clonotypes between healthy human individuals. Libraries were prepared by immunoSEQ multiplex PCR; TCRdb keeps only in-frame clonotypes and omits some of them. The sample gives a few million clones, approximately 93% of which show up once; about 0.39% is in the top ten. The sequenced material came from naive CD4+ T cells from PBMCs. The receptors stem from a man aged 18 to 30 in good health. Some clones in this sample may be carry-over from other donors' samples. CDR3s include the opening cysteine and the closing phenylalanine or tryptophan. The order of the fields is CDR3 protein, CDR3 DNA, V gene, D gene, J gene, clone size. A D gene is named only where the DNA matches it firmly. Some rows have no size entry. The others give once, few or many, or a class for an expanded clone.

cdr3_aa: CAWKAHRDTEAFF
cdr3_nt: TGTGCCTGGAAGGCACACCGCGACACTGAAGCTTTCTTT
v_call: TRBV30
d_call: -
j_call: TRBJ1-1
clone_size: -

cdr3_aa: CASSPTGTAYEQYF
cdr3_nt: TGTGCCAGCAGCCCGACCGGGACAGCCTACGAGCAGTACTTC
v_call: TRBV7-9
d_call: TRBD1
j_call: TRBJ2-7
clone_size: -

cdr3_aa: CASSPRGQGNNNEQFF
cdr3_nt: TGCGCCAGCAGCCCCCGGGGCCAGGGAAATAACAATGAGCAGTTCTTC
v_call: TRBV5-1
d_call: -
j_call: TRBJ2-1
clone_size: -

cdr3_aa: CSVAIGTETQYF
cdr3_nt: TGCAGCGTTGCTATAGGTACAGAGACCCAGTACTTC
v_call: TRBV29-1
d_call: -
j_call: TRBJ2-5
clone_size: -

cdr3_aa: CASSFRDTGELFF
cdr3_nt: TGTGCCAGCAGCTTTAGGGACACCGGGGAGCTGTTTTTT
v_call: TRBV7-3
d_call: -
j_call: TRBJ2-2
clone_size: few

cdr3_aa: CASSSRGGLWGNTIYF
cdr3_nt: TGTGCCAGCAGCTCCCGCGGGGGGCTATGGGGAAACACCATATATTTT
v_call: TRBV7-9
d_call: -
j_call: TRBJ1-3
clone_size: -

cdr3_aa: CASRDRGAGELFF
cdr3_nt: TGTGCCAGCAGGGATCGCGGGGCCGGGGAGCTGTTTTTT
v_call: TRBV6-5
d_call: -
j_call: TRBJ2-2
clone_size: -

cdr3_aa: CASSFEPSYEQFF
cdr3_nt: TGCGCCAGCAGCTTCGAACCCTCGTATGAGCAGTTCTTC
v_call: TRBV5-1
d_call: -
j_call: TRBJ2-1
clone_size: -

cdr3_aa: CASSLAFGQGNPGELFF
cdr3_nt: TGCGCCAGCAGCTTGGCCTTCGGACAGGGTAACCCCGGGGAGCTGTTTTTT
v_call: TRBV5-1
d_call: TRBD1
j_call: TRBJ2-2
clone_size: -

cdr3_aa: CASSLVSTFNQPQHF
cdr3_nt: TGTGCCAGCAGCTTGGTCAGCACCTTCAATCAGCCCCAGCATTTT
v_call: TRBV5-5
d_call: -
j_call: TRBJ1-5
clone_size: -

cdr3_aa: CASSPMTGNTIYF
cdr3_nt: TGTGCCAGCAGCCCTATGACTGGAAACACCATATATTTT
v_call: TRBV9
d_call: -
j_call: TRBJ1-3
clone_size: -

cdr3_aa: CASSRSSAQQNEQFF
cdr3_nt: TGTGCCAGCAGCCGCTCTAGCGCCCAGCAAAATGAGCAGTTCTTC
v_call: TRBV6-5
d_call: -
j_call: TRBJ2-1
clone_size: -

cdr3_aa: CASSYSRVNEKLFF
cdr3_nt: TGTGCCAGCAGTTACTCTAGAGTGAATGAAAAACTGTTTTTT
v_call: TRBV6-5
d_call: -
j_call: TRBJ1-4
clone_size: -

cdr3_aa: CASSSRGAGEQFF
cdr3_nt: TGTGCCAGCAGCTCGCGGGGGGCTGGAGAGCAGTTCTTC
v_call: TRBV28
d_call: TRBD2
j_call: TRBJ2-1
clone_size: -

cdr3_aa: CASSLSLLATVQETQYF
cdr3_nt: TGTGCCAGCAGTTTAAGCCTACTAGCGACAGTGCAAGAGACCCAGTACTTC
v_call: TRBV28
d_call: TRBD2
j_call: TRBJ2-5
clone_size: -

cdr3_aa: CASSWPGTGGEQYF
cdr3_nt: TGTGCCAGCAGCTGGCCGGGGACAGGCGGCGAGCAGTACTTC
v_call: TRBV5-4
d_call: TRBD1
j_call: TRBJ2-7
clone_size: -

cdr3_aa: CASSLGEQFF
cdr3_nt: TGTGCCAGCAGCTTGGGTGAGCAGTTCTTC
v_call: TRBV7-9
d_call: -
j_call: TRBJ2-1
clone_size: -

cdr3_aa: CATSSGSYEQYF
cdr3_nt: TGTGCCACCAGTTCAGGGAGCTACGAGCAGTACTTC
v_call: TRBV15
d_call: -
j_call: TRBJ2-7
clone_size: -

cdr3_aa: CASSLVHNEQFF
cdr3_nt: TGTGCCAGCAGCTTAGTTCACAATGAGCAGTTCTTC
v_call: TRBV7-8
d_call: -
j_call: TRBJ2-1
clone_size: -

cdr3_aa: CASSSRGTDTQYF
cdr3_nt: TGTGCCAGCTCGAGCCGGGGCACAGATACGCAGTATTTT
v_call: TRBV7-2
d_call: -
j_call: TRBJ2-3
clone_size: -

cdr3_aa: CASSFGAGGSYEQYF
cdr3_nt: TGTGCCAGCAGCTTCGGGGCAGGGGGCTCCTACGAGCAGTACTTC
v_call: TRBV7-2
d_call: TRBD1
j_call: TRBJ2-7
clone_size: -

cdr3_aa: CASSSTSGTNTGELFF
cdr3_nt: TGCGCCAGCAGCTCCACCTCGGGTACGAACACCGGGGAGCTGTTTTTT
v_call: TRBV5-1
d_call: -
j_call: TRBJ2-2
clone_size: -

cdr3_aa: CASSLALAEEKLFF
cdr3_nt: TGCGCCAGCAGCTTGGCGCTTGCGGAGGAAAAACTGTTTTTT
v_call: TRBV5-1
d_call: -
j_call: TRBJ1-4
clone_size: -

cdr3_aa: CASSPPNVDIQYF
cdr3_nt: TGTGCCAGCAGCCCCCCCAATGTGGACATTCAGTACTTC
v_call: TRBV7-2
d_call: -
j_call: TRBJ2-4
clone_size: -

cdr3_aa: CATSRLLQGAAWTEAFF
cdr3_nt: TGTGCCACCAGCAGATTACTACAGGGGGCGGCGTGGACTGAAGCTTTCTTT
v_call: TRBV15
d_call: TRBD1
j_call: TRBJ1-1
clone_size: -

cdr3_aa: CASSSGVLEGDEQFF
cdr3_nt: TGCGCCAGCAGCTCTGGCGTGCTTGAGGGGGATGAGCAGTTCTTC
v_call: TRBV5-1
d_call: -
j_call: TRBJ2-1
clone_size: -

cdr3_aa: CASSEASGRAGYNEQFF
cdr3_nt: TGTGCCAGCAGTGAGGCCAGCGGGAGGGCCGGCTACAATGAGCAGTTCTTC
v_call: TRBV25-1
d_call: TRBD2
j_call: TRBJ2-1
clone_size: -

cdr3_aa: CASSHTGVTDTQYF
cdr3_nt: TGTGCCAGCAGCCACACGGGGGTGACAGATACGCAGTATTTT
v_call: TRBV5-4
d_call: -
j_call: TRBJ2-3
clone_size: -

cdr3_aa: CASRMTGTETQYF
cdr3_nt: TGTGCCAGCAGGATGACAGGGACCGAGACCCAGTACTTC
v_call: TRBV6-1
d_call: TRBD1
j_call: TRBJ2-5
clone_size: -

cdr3_aa: CASSLEGSTEAFF
cdr3_nt: TGTGCCAGCAGCTTAGAAGGTTCCACTGAAGCTTTCTTT
v_call: TRBV7-9
d_call: -
j_call: TRBJ1-1
clone_size: -